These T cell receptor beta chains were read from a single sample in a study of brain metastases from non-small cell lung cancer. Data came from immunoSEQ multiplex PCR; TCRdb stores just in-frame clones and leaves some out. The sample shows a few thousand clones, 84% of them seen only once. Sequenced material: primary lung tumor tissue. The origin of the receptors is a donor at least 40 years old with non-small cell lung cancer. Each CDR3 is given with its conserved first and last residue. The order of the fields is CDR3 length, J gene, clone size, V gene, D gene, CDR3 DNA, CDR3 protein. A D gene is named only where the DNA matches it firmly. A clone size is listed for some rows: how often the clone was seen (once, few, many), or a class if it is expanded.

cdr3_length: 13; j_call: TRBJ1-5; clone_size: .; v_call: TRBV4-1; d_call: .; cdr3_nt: TGCGCCAGCAGCCAAGGTGCGGAGAAGCCCCAGCATTTT; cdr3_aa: CASSQGAEKPQHF
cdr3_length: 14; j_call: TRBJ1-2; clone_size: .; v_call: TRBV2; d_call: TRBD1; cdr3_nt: TGTGCCAGCCACCGGGACAGGGCGGCCTATGGCTACACCTTC; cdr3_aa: CASHRDRAAYGYTF
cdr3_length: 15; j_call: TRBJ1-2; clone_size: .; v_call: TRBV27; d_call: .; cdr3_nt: TGTGCCAGCAGTTTACGGGGGGGCAGGAACTATGGCTACACCTTC; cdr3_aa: CASSLRGGRNYGYTF
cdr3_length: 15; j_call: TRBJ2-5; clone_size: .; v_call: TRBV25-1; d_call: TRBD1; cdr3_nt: TGTGCCAGCAGTGATCCCCGGACAGGGGAAGAGACCCAGTACTTC; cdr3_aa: CASSDPRTGEETQYF
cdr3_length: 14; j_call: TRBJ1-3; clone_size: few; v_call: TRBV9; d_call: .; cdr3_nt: TGTGCCAGCGCAGGAACAGGGACTGGAAACACCATATATTTT; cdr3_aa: CASAGTGTGNTIYF
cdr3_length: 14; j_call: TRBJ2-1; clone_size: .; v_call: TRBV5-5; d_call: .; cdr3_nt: TGTGCCAGCAGCTATCTAGGGCGGGACAATGAGCAGTTCTTC; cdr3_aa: CASSYLGRDNEQFF
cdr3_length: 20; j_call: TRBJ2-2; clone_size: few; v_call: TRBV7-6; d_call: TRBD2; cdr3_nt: TGTGCCAGCAGCTTAGTCGTTCGGGCTAGCGGGGGAACGAACACCGGGGAGCTGTTTTTT; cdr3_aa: CASSLVVRASGGTNTGELFF
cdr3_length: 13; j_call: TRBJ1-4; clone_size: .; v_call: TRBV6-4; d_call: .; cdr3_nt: TGTGCCAGCAGTGGGGCCTCCGGGGAAAAACTGTTTTTT; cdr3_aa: CASSGASGEKLFF
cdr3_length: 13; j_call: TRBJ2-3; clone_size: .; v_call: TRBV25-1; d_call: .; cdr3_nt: TGTGCCAGCAATAACAAGGTGGCAGATACGCAGTATTTT; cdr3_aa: CASNNKVADTQYF
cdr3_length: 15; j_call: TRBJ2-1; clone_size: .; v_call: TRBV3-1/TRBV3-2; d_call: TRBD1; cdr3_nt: TGTGCCAGCAGCCAGGGACAGGGGGTCTCCAATGAGCAGTTCTTC; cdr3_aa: CASSQGQGVSNEQFF
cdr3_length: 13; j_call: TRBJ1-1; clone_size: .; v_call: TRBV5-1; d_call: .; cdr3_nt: TGCGCCAGCAGCCCAGGGGTCCAACAGGAAGCTTTCTTT; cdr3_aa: CASSPGVQQEAFF
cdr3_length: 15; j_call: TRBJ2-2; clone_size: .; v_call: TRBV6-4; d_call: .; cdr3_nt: TGTGCCAGCAGTGACAGGGCCCAGGACACCGGGGAGCTGTTTTTT; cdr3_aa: CASSDRAQDTGELFF
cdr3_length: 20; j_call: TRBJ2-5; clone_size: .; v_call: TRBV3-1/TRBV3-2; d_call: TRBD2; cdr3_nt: TGTGCCAGCAGCCCACCCCCCTCCTTAGCGGGAGGGCCGAGATGGGAGACCCAGTACTTC; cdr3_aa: CASSPPPSLAGGPRWETQYF
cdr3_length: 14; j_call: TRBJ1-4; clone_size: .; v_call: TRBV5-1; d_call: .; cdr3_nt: TGCGCCAGCACCAAAGATCAGCCTGGGGAAAAACTGTTTTTT; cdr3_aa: CASTKDQPGEKLFF
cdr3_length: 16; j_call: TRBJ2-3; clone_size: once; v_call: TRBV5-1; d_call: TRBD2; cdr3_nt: TGCGCCAGCAGCTTGGGGCTAGCGGGAGGACTAGATACGCAGTATTTT; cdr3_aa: CASSLGLAGGLDTQYF
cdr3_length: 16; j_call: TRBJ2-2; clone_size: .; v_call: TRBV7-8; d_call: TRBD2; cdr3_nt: TGTGCCAGCAGCTTAGAACGGGCTAGCGGGACCGGGGAGCTGTTTTTT; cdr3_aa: CASSLERASGTGELFF
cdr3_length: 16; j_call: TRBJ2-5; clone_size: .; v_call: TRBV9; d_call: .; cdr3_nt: TGTGCCAGCAGCGTAGATCCGTGGGGGCCCCAAGAGACCCAGTACTTC; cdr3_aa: CASSVDPWGPQETQYF
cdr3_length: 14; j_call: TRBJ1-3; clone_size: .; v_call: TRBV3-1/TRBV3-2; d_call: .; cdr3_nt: TGTGCCAGCAGCCATAAGGGCAGAGGAAACACCATATATTTT; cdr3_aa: CASSHKGRGNTIYF
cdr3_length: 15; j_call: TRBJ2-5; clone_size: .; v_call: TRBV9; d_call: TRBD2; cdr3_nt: TGTGCCAGCAGCCAACTCGCGGGAGCCGCAGAGACCCAGTACTTC; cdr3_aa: CASSQLAGAAETQYF